Following are 21 T cell receptor beta chains from one sample sequenced in a study of graft-versus-host responses after intestinal transplantation. No antigen has been identified for these receptors. The repertoire was sequenced with immunoSEQ multiplex PCR; TCRdb's copy has only in-frame clones and lacks some. The sample yields 50,000 to 75,000 clones, 85% to 95% seen once. The material was unstimulated CD4+ T cells sorted from spleen or lymph node cells, obtained before transplant. The receptors stem from a human donor who was the organ donor for an intestinal transplant.

This chain connects TRBV6-5 to TRBJ1-6; no clear D. The CDR3 is 14 residues long. The germline V gene encodes CDR1 MNHEY and CDR2 SVGAGI. V gave up 6 bases and J gave up 6 bases, with 12 bases separating them. The CDR3 sequence: CASRLRALNSPLHF. For the CDR3, the DNA is TGTGCCAGCAGGCTCCGGGCCCTTAATTCACCCCTCCACTTT.

The J gene is TRBJ2-2, the V gene TRBV4-3; D perhaps matches TRBD2 (6 bases). From germline, CDR1 is LGHNA and CDR2 YSLEER. V lost 5 bases and J 4 bases, leaving 14 bases between the germline ends. The CDR3 extends over 15 amino acids. As DNA, the CDR3 is TGCGCCAGCAGCACAGTAGGGACTCTCACCGGGGAGCTGTTTTTT. It translates to CASSTVGTLTGELFF.

V usage is TRBV6-5 and J usage is TRBJ1-4; D unresolved. There are 10 residues in the CDR3. CDR1 is MNHEY, CDR2 SVGAGI, per germline. V lost 10 bases and J 6 bases, leaving 6 bases between the germline ends. The CDR3 here is CATTYEKLFF. The CDR3 DNA reads TGTGCCACGACATATGAAAAACTGTTTTTT.

The chain joins TRBV4-2 to TRBJ1-2; D not resolved. Germline loops: CDR1 LGHNA, CDR2 YNFKEQ. The CDR3 contains 16 residues. V shed 4 bases and J shed 6 bases, with 21 bases lying between them. The CDR3 is CASSLSPGFPENGYTF. The CDR3 coding sequence is TGTGCCAGCAGCCTCTCTCCCGGGTTTCCTGAAAATGGCTACACCTTC.

The genes are TRBV19 and TRBJ1-1; D gene unclear. Per germline, CDR1 LNHDA and CDR2 SQIVND (reference sequence). The CDR3 loop spans 14 amino acids. The V and J ends lost 6 bases and 1 base respectively, with 12 bases between them. The CDR3 DNA sequence: TGTGCCAGTAGAGGACGGGGTTCGAACACTGAAGCTTTCTTT. Amino acid sequence: CASRGRGSNTEAFF.

The chain carries TRBV9 and TRBJ2-3, with TRBD2 matching over 11 bases. The CDR3 is made up of 15 amino acids. Germline CDR1 SGDLS, CDR2 YYNGEE. Trimming at V came to 2 bases and at J to 4 bases, leaving 3 bases not matched to a gene. CDR3 bases: TGTGCCAGCAGCGTCCTAGCGGGGGGTGCAGATACGCAGTATTTT. This codes for CASSVLAGGADTQYF.

This clone appeared once. J is TRBJ2-5 and V is TRBV9, with D perhaps TRBD2 (5 bases). The V and J ends lost 4 bases and 0 bases respectively, with 7 bases between them. Germline CDR1 SGDLS, CDR2 YYNGEE. The CDR3 contains 13 residues. Here the CDR3 DNA reads TGTGCCAGCAGCACGGGGTACCAAGAGACCCAGTACTTC. Translated: CASSTGYQETQYF.

About this clone: The same CDR3 can be traced to other DNA sequences in this sample. The J gene is TRBJ2-3, the V gene TRBV5-1; TRBD2 might be the D (5 bases). With 3 bases removed from V and 0 bases from J, the gap between germline ends came to 5 bases. CDR1 and CDR2 (germline): SGHRS, YFSETQ. This CDR3 contains 13 residues. This CDR3 reads CASSWTSTDTQYF. The CDR3 coding sequence is TGCGCCAGCAGCTGGACTAGCACAGATACGCAGTATTTT.

This clone showed up just once. V and J are TRBV7-2 and TRBJ2-3; D not resolved. Trimming took 5 bases from V and 1 from J, leaving 13 bases between them. Germline loops: CDR1 SGHTA, CDR2 FQGNSA. The CDR3 has 15 amino acids. The chain's CDR3 is CASSPWRRGTDTQYF. The CDR3 DNA reads TGTGCCAGCAGCCCGTGGCGTCGGGGCACAGATACGCAGTATTTT.

The chain joins TRBV5-1 to TRBJ1-2; D uncertain. CDR3 length equals 12 residues. Per the germline V gene, CDR1 is SGHRS and CDR2 is YFSETQ. V was trimmed by 1 base and J by 8 bases, leaving 9 bases between them. DNA for the CDR3: TGCGCCAGCAGCTTGAATATCGGGGGCTACACCTTC. As protein: CASSLNIGGYTF.

The CDR3 is CASRTGRSGNTIYF. In DNA, the CDR3 is TGTGCCAGCAGGACAGGGCGCTCTGGAAACACCATATATTTT. This rearrangement joins TRBV6-5 to TRBJ1-3; 7 nucleotides match TRBD1. The trim removed 6 bases at V and 0 bases at J, leaving 2 bases unmatched. CDR3 size: 14 residues. CDR1 is MNHEY, CDR2 SVGAGI, per germline.

This chain connects TRBV5-4 to TRBJ2-3, with 9 bases identical to TRBD2. The CDR3 length is 16 residues. The trim removed 2 bases at V and 6 bases at J, leaving 10 bases unmatched. Germline CDR1 reads SGHNT; CDR2 reads YYREEE (reference sequence). This CDR3 reads CASSFVRGGPPDTQYF. As DNA, the CDR3 is TGTGCCAGCAGCTTTGTGCGGGGGGGGCCCCCGGATACGCAGTATTTT.

V gene TRBV5-1 combines with J gene TRBJ2-7; 8 positions agree with TRBD2. V shed 0 bases, J shed 0 bases, and the junction held 8 bases outside the gene matches. The CDR3 sequence is 17 residues long. CDR1 is SGHRS, CDR2 YFSETQ, per germline. In DNA form, the CDR3 reads TGCGCCAGCAGCTTGGGAATAGCGGGGAGGTACTCCTACGAGCAGTACTTC. As protein: CASSLGIAGRYSYEQYF.

The V gene is TRBV7-9, the J gene TRBJ2-3; 8 bases fit TRBD2. This CDR3 has 17 residues. The V and J ends lost 8 bases and 6 bases, in that order; junction bases with no gene match: 19. Germline values: CDR1 SEHNR, CDR2 FQNEAQ (reference sequence). CDR3 loop: CASSLRWRGGKGDTQYF. In DNA form, the CDR3 reads TGTGCCAGCTCCCTACGATGGCGCGGGGGGAAGGGGGATACGCAGTATTTT.

V gene TRBV27 combines with J gene TRBJ2-3, with D uncertain. Between the trimmed V and J ends, which lost 2 bases and 7 bases, there was a span of 13 bases. Germline V CDR1 and CDR2: MNHEY, SMNVEV (reference sequence). The CDR3 is 14 residues long. The CDR3 bases are TGTGCCAGCAGTTTAAGTTCTGGGAAGAATACGCAGTATTTT. Translation: CASSLSSGKNTQYF.

The sample holds one count of this clone. V usage is TRBV7-8 and J usage is TRBJ1-2; 7 bases fit TRBD1. The germline CDR1 and CDR2 sequences are SGHVS and FQNEAQ. Trimming took 1 base from V and 7 from J; bases not matched to a gene: 0. This CDR3 spans 12 amino acids. The CDR3 spells CASSLDRGGYTF. As DNA, the CDR3 is TGTGCCAGCAGCTTAGACAGGGGTGGCTACACCTTC.

The chain combines TRBV29-1 with TRBJ2-3; D unresolved. CDR1 SQVTM and CDR2 ANQGSEA come from the germline V gene. V was clipped by 5 bases and J by 3 bases, with 3 bases between them. The CDR3 has 10 residues. CDR3 protein: CSVLTDTQYF. CDR3 bases: TGCAGCGTTTTGACAGATACGCAGTATTTT.

The chain is built from TRBV2 and TRBJ2-7; TRBD2 aligns across 10 bases. The germline gives CDR1 SNHLY, CDR2 FYNNEI. The junction had 0 bases not matched to a gene; V was cut back by 4 bases and J by 6 bases. The CDR3 consists of 12 residues. The DNA for the CDR3 is TGTGCCAGCAGTGGACTAGCGGGCGAGCAGTACTTC. Translating it yields CASSGLAGEQYF. Using reference TRBV2 and TRBJ2-7 for the parts outside the CDR3, the full variable domain is EPEVTQTPSHQVTQMGQEVILRCVPISNHLYFYWYRQILGQKVEFLVSFYNNEISEKSEIFDDQFSVERPDGSNFTLKIRSTKLEDSAMYFCASSGLAGEQYFGPGTRLTVT.

The rearrangement links TRBV6-6 to TRBJ2-1; TRBD2 is a possible D gene (5 bases). V lost 7 bases, J lost 6 bases, and 10 bases lay in between. The CDR3 sequence is 12 residues long. Germline V gene sequence: CDR1 MNHNY, CDR2 SVGAGI (reference sequence). The CDR3 coding sequence is TGTGCCAGCACCGGGGTCTTCAATGAGCAGTTCTTC. Amino acids: CASTGVFNEQFF.

The gene calls are TRBV5-1 and TRBJ1-2; D is possibly TRBD1 (6 bases). In germline, CDR1 is SGHRS, CDR2 YFSETQ. Trimming cost V 3 bases and J 6 bases, with 18 bases left between them. CDR3 length: 15 residues. For the CDR3, the DNA is TGCGCCAGCAGCTCTGCGACGGGGGCGGGGAATGGCTACACCTTC. The encoded protein is CASSSATGAGNGYTF.

This chain connects TRBV30 to TRBJ2-5; no clear D. The CDR3 covers 12 residues. Trimming took off 2 bases at V and 5 bases at J, with 9 bases between the two ends. CDR1 and CDR2 from the germline V gene are GTSNPN and SVGIG (reference sequence). CDR3 bases: TGTGCCTGGAGTTTTTCAGTTGAGACCCAGTACTTC. As protein: CAWSFSVETQYF. Full variable domain (outside the CDR3, taken from reference TRBV30 and TRBJ2-5): SQTIHQWPATLVQPVGSPLSLECTVEGTSNPNLYWYRQAAGRGLQLLFYSVGIGQISSEVPQNLSASRPQDRQFILSSKKLLLSDSGFYLCAWSFSVETQYFGPGTRLLVL.